This T cell receptor beta chain derives from a study of blood T cell repertoires in COVID-19. Study information: The samples span acute and convalescent COVID-19 from the United States, Italy and Spain. PBMCs, B-cell-depleted T cells, or T cells provided the cDNA or gDNA that made up the material.

From germline, CDR1 is SGHRS and CDR2 YFSETQ. The germline V and J ends were trimmed by 3 bases and 5 bases, with 12 bases remaining between them. The CDR3 consists of 13 residues. Only a few counts were recorded for this clone. Produced via immunoSEQ multiplex PCR; TCRdb's table is partial and in-frame only. Among about 150,000 clones listed, about four fifths were seen once. The genes are TRBV5-1 and TRBJ2-7; D remains ambiguous. The sequence was obtained from a woman aged 55-69 years with acute or convalescent COVID-19. Input material: peripheral blood. CDR3 nucleotides: TGCGCCAGCAGCTACCGTCTGGCGGACGAGCAGTACTTC. Its protein is CASSYRLADEQYF.